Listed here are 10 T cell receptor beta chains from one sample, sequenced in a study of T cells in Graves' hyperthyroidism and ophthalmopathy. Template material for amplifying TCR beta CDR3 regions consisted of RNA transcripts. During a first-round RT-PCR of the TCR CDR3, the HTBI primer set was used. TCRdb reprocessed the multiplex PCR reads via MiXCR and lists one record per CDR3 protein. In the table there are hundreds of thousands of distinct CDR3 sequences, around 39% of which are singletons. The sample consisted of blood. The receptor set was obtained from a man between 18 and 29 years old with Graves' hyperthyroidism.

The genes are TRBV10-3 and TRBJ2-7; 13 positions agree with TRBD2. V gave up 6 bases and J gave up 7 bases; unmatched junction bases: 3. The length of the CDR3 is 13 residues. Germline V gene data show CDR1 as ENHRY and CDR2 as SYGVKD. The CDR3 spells CAIRGLAGEEQYF. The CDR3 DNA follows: TGTGCCATCAGAGGACTAGCGGGAGAAGAGCAGTACTTC.

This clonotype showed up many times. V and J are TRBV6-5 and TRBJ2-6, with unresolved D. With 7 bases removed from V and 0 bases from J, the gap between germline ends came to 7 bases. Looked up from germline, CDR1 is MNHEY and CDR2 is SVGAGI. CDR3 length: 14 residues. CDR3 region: CASTLSSGANVLTF. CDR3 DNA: TGTGCCAGCACCCTAAGCTCTGGGGCCAACGTCCTGACTTTC.

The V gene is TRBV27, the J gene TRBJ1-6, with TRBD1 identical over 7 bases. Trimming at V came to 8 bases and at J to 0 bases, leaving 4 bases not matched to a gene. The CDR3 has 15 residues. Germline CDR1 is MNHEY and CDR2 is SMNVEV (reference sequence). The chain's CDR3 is CASRDSSSYNSPLHF. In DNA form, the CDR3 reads TGTGCCAGCCGGGACAGTAGCTCCTATAATTCACCCCTCCACTTT.

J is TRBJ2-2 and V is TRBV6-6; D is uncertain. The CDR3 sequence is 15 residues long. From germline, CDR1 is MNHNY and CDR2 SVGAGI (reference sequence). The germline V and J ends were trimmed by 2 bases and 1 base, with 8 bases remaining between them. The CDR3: CASSYQTVNTGELFF. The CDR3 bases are TGTGCCAGCAGTTACCAGACGGTGAACACCGGGGAGCTGTTTTTT.

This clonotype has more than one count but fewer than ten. The CDR3 sequence: CSARPLSYEQYF. DNA of the CDR3: TGCAGTGCTAGACCCTTGTCGTACGAGCAGTACTTC. The rearrangement links TRBV20-1 to TRBJ2-7; D gene unclear. This CDR3 contains 12 residues. With 2 bases removed from V and 4 bases from J, the gap between germline ends came to 9 bases. The germline CDR1 and CDR2 sequences are DFQATT and SNEGSKA (reference sequence).

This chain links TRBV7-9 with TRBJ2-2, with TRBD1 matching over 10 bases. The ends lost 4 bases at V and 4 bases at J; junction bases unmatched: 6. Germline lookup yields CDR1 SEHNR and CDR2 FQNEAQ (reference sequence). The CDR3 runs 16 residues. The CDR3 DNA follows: TGTGCCAGCAGCTCGACAGGGGGCGAAGGCACCGGGGAGCTGTTTTTT. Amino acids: CASSSTGGEGTGELFF.

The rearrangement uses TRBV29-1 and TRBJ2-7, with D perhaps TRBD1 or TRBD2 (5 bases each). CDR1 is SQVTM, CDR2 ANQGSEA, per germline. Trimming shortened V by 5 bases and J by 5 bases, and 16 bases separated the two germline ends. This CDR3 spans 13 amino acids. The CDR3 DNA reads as TGCAGCGTTCAAGTGGGGGAGCCCAACGAGCAGTACTTC. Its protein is CSVQVGEPNEQYF.

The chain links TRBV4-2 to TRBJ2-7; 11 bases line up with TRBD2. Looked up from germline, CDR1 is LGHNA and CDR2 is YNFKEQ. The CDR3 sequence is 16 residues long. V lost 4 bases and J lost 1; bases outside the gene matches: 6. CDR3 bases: TGTGCCAGCAGCCCTAGACTAGCGGGGTTATCCTACGAGCAGTACTTC. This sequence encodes CASSPRLAGLSYEQYF.

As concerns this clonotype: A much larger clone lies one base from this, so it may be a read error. The chain's CDR3 is CASSPTFGTSDEQYF. CDR3 DNA: TGTGCCAGCAGCCCCACCTTCGGGACTAGCGACGAGCAGTACTTC. The chain links TRBV7-6 to TRBJ2-7; 10 bases align to TRBD2. V gave up 5 bases and J gave up 5 bases; unmatched junction bases: 9. The CDR3 is 15 residues long. Germline V lookup: CDR1 SGHVS, CDR2 FNYEAQ.

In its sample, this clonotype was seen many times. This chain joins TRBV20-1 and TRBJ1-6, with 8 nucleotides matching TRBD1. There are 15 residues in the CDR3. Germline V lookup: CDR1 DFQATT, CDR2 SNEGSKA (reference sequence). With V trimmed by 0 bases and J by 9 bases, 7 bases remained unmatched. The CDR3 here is CSARDPGQGSSPLHF. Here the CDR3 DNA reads TGCAGTGCTAGAGATCCAGGACAGGGAAGTTCACCCCTCCACTTT.